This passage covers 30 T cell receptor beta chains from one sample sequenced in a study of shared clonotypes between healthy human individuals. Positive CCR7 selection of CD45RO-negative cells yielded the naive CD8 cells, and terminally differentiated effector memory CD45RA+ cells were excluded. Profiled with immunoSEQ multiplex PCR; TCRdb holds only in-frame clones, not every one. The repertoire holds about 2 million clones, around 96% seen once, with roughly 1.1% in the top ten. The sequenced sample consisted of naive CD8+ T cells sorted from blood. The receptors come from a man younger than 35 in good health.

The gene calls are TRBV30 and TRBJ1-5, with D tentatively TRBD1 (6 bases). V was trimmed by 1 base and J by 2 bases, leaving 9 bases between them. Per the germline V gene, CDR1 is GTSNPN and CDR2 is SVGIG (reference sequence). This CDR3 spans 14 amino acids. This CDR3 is CAWSDWTGNQPQHF. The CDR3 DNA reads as TGTGCCTGGAGTGATTGGACAGGCAATCAGCCCCAGCATTTT.

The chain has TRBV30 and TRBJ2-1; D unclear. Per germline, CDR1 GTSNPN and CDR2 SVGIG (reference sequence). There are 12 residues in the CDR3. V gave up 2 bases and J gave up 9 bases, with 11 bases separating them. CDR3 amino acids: CAWSSPSIEQFF. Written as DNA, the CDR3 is TGTGCCTGGAGTTCCCCTTCCATTGAGCAGTTCTTC.

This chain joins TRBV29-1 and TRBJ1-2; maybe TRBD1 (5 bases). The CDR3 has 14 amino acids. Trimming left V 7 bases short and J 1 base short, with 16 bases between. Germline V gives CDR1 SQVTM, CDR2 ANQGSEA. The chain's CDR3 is CSADHTGFNYGYTF. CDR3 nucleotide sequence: TGCAGCGCTGATCATACAGGTTTTAACTATGGCTACACCTTC.

The CDR3 here is CASSVRTGAWDSPLHF. The CDR3 region has the DNA TGTGCCAGCAGCGTCAGAACAGGGGCCTGGGATTCACCCCTCCACTTT. The chain joins TRBV2 to TRBJ1-6; 7 bases fit TRBD1. CDR3 length: 16 residues. V trimming: 6 bases; J trimming: 8 bases; junction bases outside the gene matches: 13. Germline lookup yields CDR1 SNHLY and CDR2 FYNNEI.

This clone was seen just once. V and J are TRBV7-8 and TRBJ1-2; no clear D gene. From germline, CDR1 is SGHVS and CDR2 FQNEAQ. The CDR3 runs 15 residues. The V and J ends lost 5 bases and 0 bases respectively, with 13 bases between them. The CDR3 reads CASSPGSTTNYGYTF. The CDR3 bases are TGTGCCAGCAGCCCCGGGTCCACAACTAACTATGGCTACACCTTC.

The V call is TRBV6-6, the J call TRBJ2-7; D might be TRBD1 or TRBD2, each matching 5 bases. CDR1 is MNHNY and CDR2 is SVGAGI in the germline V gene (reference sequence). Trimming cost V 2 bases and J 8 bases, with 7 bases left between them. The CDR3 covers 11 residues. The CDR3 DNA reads TGTGCCAGCAGTTACGGGGGACAGCAGTACTTC. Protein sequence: CASSYGGQQYF.

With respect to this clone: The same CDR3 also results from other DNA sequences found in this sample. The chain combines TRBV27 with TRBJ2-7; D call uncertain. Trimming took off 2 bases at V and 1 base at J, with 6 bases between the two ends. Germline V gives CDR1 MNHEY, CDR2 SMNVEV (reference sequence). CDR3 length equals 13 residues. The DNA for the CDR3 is TGTGCCAGCAGTTTAACGGTATCCTACGAGCAGTACTTC. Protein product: CASSLTVSYEQYF.

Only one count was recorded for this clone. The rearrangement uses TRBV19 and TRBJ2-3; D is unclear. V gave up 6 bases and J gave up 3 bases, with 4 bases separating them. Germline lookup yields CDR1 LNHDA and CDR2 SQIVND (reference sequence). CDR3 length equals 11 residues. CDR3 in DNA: TGTGCCAGTAGGTTGACAGATACGCAGTATTTT. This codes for CASRLTDTQYF.

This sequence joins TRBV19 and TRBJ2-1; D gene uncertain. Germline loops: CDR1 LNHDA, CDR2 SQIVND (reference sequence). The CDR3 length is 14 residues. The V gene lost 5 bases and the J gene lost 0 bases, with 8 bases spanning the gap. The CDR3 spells CASSLKSSYNEQFF. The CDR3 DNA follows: TGTGCCAGTAGTCTCAAGAGCTCCTACAATGAGCAGTTCTTC.

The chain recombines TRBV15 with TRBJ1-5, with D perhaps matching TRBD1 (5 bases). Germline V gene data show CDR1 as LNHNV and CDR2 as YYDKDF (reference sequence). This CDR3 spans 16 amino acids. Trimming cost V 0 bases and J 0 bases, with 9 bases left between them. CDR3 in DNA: TGTGCCACCAGCAGAGAGGAGGGGATTAGCAATCAGCCCCAGCATTTT. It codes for CATSREEGISNQPQHF. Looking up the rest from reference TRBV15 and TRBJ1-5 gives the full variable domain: DAMVIQNPRYQVTQFGKPVTLSCSQTLNHNVMYWYQQKSSQAPKLLFHYYDKDFNNEADTPDNFQSRRPNTSFCFLDIRSPGLGDTAMYLCATSREEGISNQPQHFGDGTRLSIL.

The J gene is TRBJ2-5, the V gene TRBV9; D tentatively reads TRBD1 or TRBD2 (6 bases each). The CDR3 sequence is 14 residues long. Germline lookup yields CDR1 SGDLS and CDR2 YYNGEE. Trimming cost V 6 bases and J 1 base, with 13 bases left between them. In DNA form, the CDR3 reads TGTGCCAGCACCGGAGGGGGACCCCAAGAGACCCAGTACTTC. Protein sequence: CASTGGGPQETQYF. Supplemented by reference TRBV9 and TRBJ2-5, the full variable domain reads DSGVTQTPKHLITATGQRVTLRCSPRSGDLSVYWYQQSLDQGLQFLIQYYNGEERAKGNILERFSAQQFPDLHSELNLSSLELGDSALYFCASTGGGPQETQYFGPGTRLLVL.

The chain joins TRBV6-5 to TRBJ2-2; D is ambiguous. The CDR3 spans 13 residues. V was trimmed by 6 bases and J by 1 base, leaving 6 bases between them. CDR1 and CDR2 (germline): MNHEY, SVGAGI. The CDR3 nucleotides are TGTGCCAGCAGAGACGAGAACACCGGGGAGCTGTTTTTT. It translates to CASRDENTGELFF.

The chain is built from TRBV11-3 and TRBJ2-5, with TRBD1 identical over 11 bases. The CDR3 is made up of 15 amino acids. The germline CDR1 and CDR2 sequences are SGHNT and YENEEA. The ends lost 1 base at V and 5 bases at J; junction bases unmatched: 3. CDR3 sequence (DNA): TGTGCCAGCAGCTTAGGGACAGGGGGCTTTGAGACCCAGTACTTC. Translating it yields CASSLGTGGFETQYF. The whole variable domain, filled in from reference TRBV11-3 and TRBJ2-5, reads EAGVVQSPRYKIIEKKQPVAFWCNPISGHNTLYWYLQNLGQGPELLIRYENEEAVDDSQLPKDRFSAERLKGVDSTLKIQPAELGDSAVYLCASSLGTGGFETQYFGPGTRLLVL.

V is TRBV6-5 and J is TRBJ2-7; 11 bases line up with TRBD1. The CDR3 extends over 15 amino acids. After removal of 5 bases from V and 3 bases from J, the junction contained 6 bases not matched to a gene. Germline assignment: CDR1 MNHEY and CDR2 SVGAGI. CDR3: CASSPPGTGGYEQYF. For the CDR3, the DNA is TGTGCCAGCAGTCCTCCCGGGACAGGGGGCTACGAGCAGTACTTC.

CDR3 sequence (DNA): TGTGCCAGCAGCGGGGGGGAGTCCTACGAGCAGTACTTC. It is translated as CASSGGESYEQYF. The chain recombines TRBV7-9 with TRBJ2-7; 7 bases agree with TRBD2. This CDR3 region has 13 residues. Germline CDR1 SEHNR, CDR2 FQNEAQ (reference sequence). V gave up 5 bases and J gave up 1 base; unmatched junction bases: 2. Looking up the rest from reference TRBV7-9 and TRBJ2-7 gives the full variable domain: DTGVSQNPRHKITKRGQNVTFRCDPISEHNRLYWYRQTLGQGPEFLTYFQNEAQLEKSRLLSDRFSAERPKGSFSTLEIQRTEQGDSAMYLCASSGGESYEQYFGPGTRLTVT.

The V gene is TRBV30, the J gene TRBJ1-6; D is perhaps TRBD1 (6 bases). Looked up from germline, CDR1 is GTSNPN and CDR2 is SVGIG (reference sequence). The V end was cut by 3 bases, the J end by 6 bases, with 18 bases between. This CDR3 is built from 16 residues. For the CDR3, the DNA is TGTGCCTGGAGCCCCGCCCCCGGGACAAGTAATTCACCCCTCCACTTT. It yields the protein CAWSPAPGTSNSPLHF.

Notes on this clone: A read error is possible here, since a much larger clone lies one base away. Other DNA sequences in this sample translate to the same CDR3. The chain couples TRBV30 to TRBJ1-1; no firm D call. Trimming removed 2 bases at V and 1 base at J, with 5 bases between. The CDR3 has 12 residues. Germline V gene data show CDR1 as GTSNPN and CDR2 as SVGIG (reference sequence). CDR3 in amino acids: CAWSIGNTEAFF. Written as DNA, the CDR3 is TGTGCCTGGAGTATAGGGAACACTGAAGCTTTCTTT.

This chain's CDR3 is CASSPTSGGSYNEQFF. CDR3 bases: TGTGCCAGCAGTCCCACTAGCGGGGGCTCCTACAATGAGCAGTTCTTC. J is TRBJ2-1 and V is TRBV7-9, with TRBD2 identical over 11 bases. The V segment lost 6 bases and the J segment 0 bases; nucleotides outside the gene matches: 4. Germline CDR1 is SEHNR and CDR2 is FQNEAQ (reference sequence). This CDR3 is built from 16 residues.

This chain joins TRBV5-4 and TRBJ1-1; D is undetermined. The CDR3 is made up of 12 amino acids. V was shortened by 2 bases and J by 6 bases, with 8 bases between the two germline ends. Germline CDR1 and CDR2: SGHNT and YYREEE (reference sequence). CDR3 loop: CASSLMGAEAFF. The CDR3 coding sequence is TGTGCCAGCAGCTTAATGGGCGCTGAAGCTTTCTTT. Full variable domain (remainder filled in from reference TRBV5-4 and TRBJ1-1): ETGVTQSPTHLIKTRGQQVTLRCSSQSGHNTVSWYQQALGQGPQFIFQYYREEENGRGNFPPRFSGLQFPNYSSELNVNALELDDSALYLCASSLMGAEAFFGQGTRLTVV.

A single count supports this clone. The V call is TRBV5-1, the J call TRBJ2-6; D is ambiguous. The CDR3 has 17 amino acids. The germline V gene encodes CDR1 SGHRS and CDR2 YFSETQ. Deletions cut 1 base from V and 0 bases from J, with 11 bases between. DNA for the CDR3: TGCGCCAGCAGCTTGAGAGACATTGGCTCTGGGGCCAACGTCCTGACTTTC. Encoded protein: CASSLRDIGSGANVLTF.

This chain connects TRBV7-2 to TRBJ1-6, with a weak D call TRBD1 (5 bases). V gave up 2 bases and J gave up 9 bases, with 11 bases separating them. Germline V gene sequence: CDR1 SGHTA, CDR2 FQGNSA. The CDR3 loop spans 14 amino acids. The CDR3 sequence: CASSLLGVGSPLHF. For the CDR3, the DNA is TGTGCCAGCAGCTTATTGGGGGTCGGTTCACCCCTCCACTTT.

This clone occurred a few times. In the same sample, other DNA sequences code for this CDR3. The CDR3: CASSLESNTEAFF. The CDR3 DNA reads TGTGCCAGCAGCTTGGAGTCGAACACTGAAGCTTTCTTT. This sequence joins TRBV13 and TRBJ1-1; D uncertain. Deletions cut 3 bases from V and 1 base from J, with 6 bases between. CDR1 is PRHDT and CDR2 is FYEKMQ in the germline V gene (reference sequence). CDR3 length: 13 amino acids.

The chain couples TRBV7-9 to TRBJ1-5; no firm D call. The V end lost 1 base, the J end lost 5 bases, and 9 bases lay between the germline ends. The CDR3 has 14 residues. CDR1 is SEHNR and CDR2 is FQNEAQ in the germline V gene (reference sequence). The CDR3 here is CASSLEDEDQPQHF. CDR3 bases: TGTGCCAGCAGCTTAGAGGACGAGGATCAGCCCCAGCATTTT.

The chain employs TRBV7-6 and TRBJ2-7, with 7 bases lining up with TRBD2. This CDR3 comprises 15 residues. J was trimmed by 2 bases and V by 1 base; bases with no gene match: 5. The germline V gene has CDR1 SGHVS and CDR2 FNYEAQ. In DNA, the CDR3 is TGTGCCAGCAGCTTAGAGGCTAGCGGACCCTACGAGCAGTACTTC. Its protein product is CASSLEASGPYEQYF.

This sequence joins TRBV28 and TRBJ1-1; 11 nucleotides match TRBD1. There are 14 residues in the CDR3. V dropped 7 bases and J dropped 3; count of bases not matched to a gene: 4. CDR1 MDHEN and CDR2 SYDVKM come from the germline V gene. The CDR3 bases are TGTGCCAGCACCTGGACAGGGGGCTACACTGAAGCTTTCTTT. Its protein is CASTWTGGYTEAFF.

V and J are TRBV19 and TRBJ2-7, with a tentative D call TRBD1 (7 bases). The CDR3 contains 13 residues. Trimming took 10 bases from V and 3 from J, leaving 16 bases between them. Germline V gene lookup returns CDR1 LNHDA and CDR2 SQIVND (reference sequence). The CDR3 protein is CATAGTAGYEQYF. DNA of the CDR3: TGTGCCACCGCCGGGACAGCGGGCTACGAGCAGTACTTC.

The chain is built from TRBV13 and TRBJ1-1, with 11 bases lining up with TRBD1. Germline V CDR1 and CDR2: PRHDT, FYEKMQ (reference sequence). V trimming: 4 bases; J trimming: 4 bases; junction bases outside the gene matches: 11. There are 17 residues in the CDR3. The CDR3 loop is CASSSDRTGGIFTEAFF. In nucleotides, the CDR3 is TGTGCCAGCAGCTCCGACCGGACAGGGGGCATTTTCACTGAAGCTTTCTTT. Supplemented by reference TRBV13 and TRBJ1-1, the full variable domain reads AAGVIQSPRHLIKEKRETATLKCYPIPRHDTVYWYQQGPGQDPQFLISFYEKMQSDKGSIPDRFSAQQFSDYHSELNMSSLELGDSALYFCASSSDRTGGIFTEAFFGQGTRLTVV.

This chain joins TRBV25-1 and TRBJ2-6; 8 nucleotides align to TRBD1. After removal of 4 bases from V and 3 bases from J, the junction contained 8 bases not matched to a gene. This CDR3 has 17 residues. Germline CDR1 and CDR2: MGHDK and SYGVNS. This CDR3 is CASSAPGTGFGANVLTF. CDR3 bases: TGTGCCAGCAGTGCTCCCGGGACAGGCTTTGGGGCCAACGTCCTGACTTTC.

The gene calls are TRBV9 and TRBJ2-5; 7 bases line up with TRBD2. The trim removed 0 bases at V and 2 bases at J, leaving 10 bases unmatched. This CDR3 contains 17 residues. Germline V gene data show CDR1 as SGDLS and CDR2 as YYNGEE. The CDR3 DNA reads TGTGCCAGCAGCGTAGTCGGCGGGGGTTTATTTCAAGAGACCCAGTACTTC. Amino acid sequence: CASSVVGGGLFQETQYF.

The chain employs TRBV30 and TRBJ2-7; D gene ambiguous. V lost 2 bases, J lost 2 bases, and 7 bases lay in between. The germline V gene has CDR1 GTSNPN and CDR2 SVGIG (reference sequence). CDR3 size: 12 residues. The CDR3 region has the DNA TGTGCCTGGAGTATTTCCGCCTACGAGCAGTACTTC. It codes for CAWSISAYEQYF.